This T cell receptor beta chain derives from a study of blood T cells in healthy people across ages. V lost 3 bases to trimming and J lost 6 bases, with 14 bases between them. There are 14 residues in the CDR3. This clonotype was detected many times. Its antigen is still unknown. Notes on the study in general: A strong correlation was seen between TCR beta diversity and naive T cell percentage. Among long-lived donors, naive CD4+ cells were more numerous and diversity higher than in aged donors. Unknown donor CMV status possibly confounded expanded clonotype changes.

Together with a sample-barcoded 5' primer, a J-beta primer mix was included in a second PCR lasting about 7 to 12 cycles. TCRdb re-analysed the 5' RACE reads in MiXCR, keeping a single row per CDR3 protein. Among 650,000 to 700,000 distinct CDR3 sequences listed, about 30% were seen once. The gene calls are TRBV12-3 or TRBV12-4 and TRBJ1-2; tentative D call: TRBD1 (5 bases). The source of this sequence is a woman older than 75 in good health. Material: blood. The CDR3 protein is CASSFWEGVHGYTF. The CDR3 nucleotides read TGTGCCAGCAGTTTCTGGGAAGGGGTTCATGGCTACACCTTC.